This paragraph reports one T cell receptor beta chain. The data derive from a study of shared clonotypes between healthy human individuals. Sequencing was performed with immunoSEQ multiplex PCR; in TCRdb, only in-frame clones are kept and a portion is missing. The sample shows 2 million to 2.5 million clones, 90% to 95% of them seen only once. Germline V gene data show CDR1 as SGHDN and CDR2 as FVKESK. The V end was cut by 1 base, the J end by 6 bases, with 10 bases between. The CDR3 sequence is 14 residues long. This receptor was obtained from a man aged 18 to 30 in good health. Some clones in this sample may be carry-over from other donors' samples. The sequenced sample was naive CD4+ T cells from PBMCs. As to subset: CD45RA+ positively selected. This chain uses TRBV14 with TRBJ1-3; D is undetermined. The CDR3 sequence is CASSQAGGANTIYF. For the CDR3, the DNA is TGTGCCAGCAGCCAAGCGGGAGGCGCAAACACCATATATTTT.